The rows below give T cell receptor beta chains drawn from one sample of a study of prognosis after radiotherapy for stage I lung cancer. One entry per CDR3 protein results from TCRdb running MiXCR on the multiplex PCR reads. The sample has 20,000 to 30,000 distinct CDR3 sequences, around 40% seen once. This specimen consisted of PBMCs, obtained before or after stereotactic body radiation therapy (not recorded which). These receptor sequences come from a donor aged 50 or older with non-small cell lung cancer. Each CDR3 is given with its conserved first and last residue. A D gene is named only where the DNA matches it firmly. Not all rows give a size; the values are once, few, many and, for expanded clones, a class.

size: -; D: -; J: TRBJ2-1; V: TRBV11-2; DNA: TGTGCCAGCAGCTTATACAGCCCCAATGAGCAGTTCTTC; CDR3: CASSLYSPNEQFF
size: once; D: -; J: TRBJ2-1; V: TRBV6-5; DNA: TGTGCCAGCAGTTACGGGAAAGGAGTAGATGAGCAGTTCTTC; CDR3: CASSYGKGVDEQFF
size: many; D: TRBD2; J: TRBJ2-3; V: TRBV27; DNA: TGTGCCAGCAGTCCACAGACTAGCGGGAGGTTAGGGGTTAGCACAGATGCGCAGTATTTT; CDR3: CASSPQTSGRLGVSTDAQYF
size: many; D: -; J: TRBJ1-2; V: TRBV18; DNA: TGTGCCAGCTCACCATCAGGGTTTTCGGACTATGGCTACACCTTC; CDR3: CASSPSGFSDYGYTF
size: -; D: TRBD1; J: TRBJ1-3; V: TRBV27; DNA: TGTGCCAGCAGTCGACAGGGAGGAAACACCATATATTTT; CDR3: CASSRQGGNTIYF
size: many; D: -; J: TRBJ1-1; V: TRBV5-1; DNA: TGCGCCAGCAGCTTGGGAAGGGAGGACACTGAAGCTTTCTTT; CDR3: CASSLGREDTEAFF
size: medium-sized; D: -; J: TRBJ1-3; V: TRBV28; DNA: TGTGCCAGCAGTTTGGGGGCGGGGGCGATTGGAAACACCATATATTTT; CDR3: CASSLGAGAIGNTIYF
size: many; D: -; J: TRBJ1-2; V: TRBV9; DNA: TGTGCCAGCAACAGAATATCTAACTATGGCTACACCTTC; CDR3: CASNRISNYGYTF
size: many; D: TRBD1; J: TRBJ1-6; V: TRBV6-1; DNA: TGTGCCAGCAGACTGAGGGGAGGCACAGGGGCTAATAATTCACCCCTCCACTTT; CDR3: CASRLRGGTGANNSPLHF
size: many; D: TRBD1; J: TRBJ1-2; V: TRBV18; DNA: TGTGCCAGCTCGCAGACAGGGGTGAATAACTATGGCTACACCTTC; CDR3: CASSQTGVNNYGYTF
size: medium-sized; D: TRBD1; J: TRBJ2-2; V: TRBV12-3/TRBV12-4; DNA: TGTGCCAGCAGTCGACAGGGGACCGGGGAGCTGTTTTTT; CDR3: CASSRQGTGELFF
size: few; D: TRBD2; J: TRBJ2-3; V: TRBV2; DNA: TGTGCCAGCAGAGGGACTAGCGGGAGGTTGGTCAGTGCCGATACGCAGTATTTT; CDR3: CASRGTSGRLVSADTQYF
size: many; D: -; J: TRBJ1-4; V: TRBV7-9; DNA: TGTGCCAGCAGCTCGGATGGGGTGACGGTTAATGAAAAACTGTTTTTT; CDR3: CASSSDGVTVNEKLFF
size: many; D: -; J: TRBJ1-2; V: TRBV10-3; DNA: TGTGCCATCAGTGACGACGAGTATGGCTACACCTTC; CDR3: CAISDDEYGYTF
size: medium-sized; D: TRBD1; J: TRBJ2-3; V: TRBV6-8; DNA: TGTGCCAGCAGTTACTCGACAGGGGGAGTTTACACAGATACGCAGTATTTT; CDR3: CASSYSTGGVYTDTQYF
size: many; D: -; J: TRBJ2-5; V: TRBV30; DNA: TGTGCCTGGAACCGGGAGCCACGTTGGGAGACCCAGTACTTC; CDR3: CAWNREPRWETQYF